What follows are 19 T cell receptor beta chains derived from one specimen sequenced in a study of T cells in Graves' hyperthyroidism and ophthalmopathy. RNA transcripts were the template for amplifying TCR beta CDR3 regions. With the HTBI primer set, the TCR CDR3 went through a first round of RT-PCR. Each CDR3 protein gets one entry after TCRdb re-called the multiplex PCR reads with MiXCR. Of about 340,000 distinct CDR3 sequences listed, approximately 22% were seen once; the top ten hold under 55%. Sequencing was performed on blood. Every receptor here comes from a woman aged 45-65 years with Graves' hyperthyroidism.

This chain connects TRBV5-1 to TRBJ2-3; TRBD2 matches at 10 bases. CDR1 and CDR2 (germline): SGHRS, YFSETQ. The CDR3 has 15 amino acids. V lost 5 bases, J lost 2 bases, and 5 bases stayed unmatched. The CDR3 nucleotides are TGCGCCAGCAGTTATACTAGCGGGAACACAGATACGCAGTATTTT. Amino acid sequence: CASSYTSGNTDTQYF.

The chain combines TRBV9 with TRBJ2-2; D gene unclear. CDR1 SGDLS and CDR2 YYNGEE come from the germline V gene. The CDR3 runs to 14 residues. V shed 0 bases and J shed 5 bases, with 8 bases lying between them. CDR3 amino acids: CASSVVYGTGELFF. The CDR3, as DNA: TGTGCCAGCAGCGTAGTTTACGGGACCGGGGAGCTGTTTTTT.

At least ten counts were recorded for this clonotype. The chain employs TRBV28 and TRBJ1-6, with a weak D call TRBD1 (6 bases). Trimming took 2 bases from V and 7 from J, leaving 12 bases between them. The germline CDR1 and CDR2 sequences are MDHEN and SYDVKM. This CDR3 has 15 residues. The CDR3 spells CASSLRLGQNSPLHF. The CDR3 region has the DNA TGTGCCAGCAGTTTACGTCTGGGACAAAATTCACCCCTCCACTTT.

The chain is built from TRBV2 and TRBJ1-1; possible D gene TRBD1, 5 bases. This CDR3 contains 11 residues. V gave up 7 bases and J gave up 3 bases, with 6 bases separating them. Germline CDR1 is SNHLY and CDR2 is FYNNEI. The CDR3 region is CASIRDTEAFF. The CDR3 DNA reads TGTGCCAGCATCAGGGACACTGAAGCTTTCTTT.

Many counts were recorded for this clonotype. The chain combines TRBV2 with TRBJ2-7; 13 nucleotides line up with TRBD2. Germline V gives CDR1 SNHLY, CDR2 FYNNEI. CDR3 length: 14 amino acids. Trimming cost V 5 bases and J 7 bases; bases outside gene matches: 5. CDR3 in DNA: TGTGCCAGCAGTATTGGGACTAGCGGGAAGGAGCAGTACTTC. Protein: CASSIGTSGKEQYF.

Many counts were recorded for this clonotype. The chain joins TRBV12-3 or TRBV12-4 to TRBJ1-1, with 10 bases identical to TRBD1. The CDR3 consists of 14 residues. Unmatched junction bases numbered 5, after V lost 8 bases and J lost 2 bases. Written as DNA, the CDR3 is TGTGCCAGCCGCCAGACAGGGGGCAACACTGAAGCTTTCTTT. Protein sequence: CASRQTGGNTEAFF.

This clonotype came up many times. The chain is built from TRBV30 and TRBJ1-3; D is ambiguous. Germline loops: CDR1 GTSNPN, CDR2 SVGIG (reference sequence). The CDR3 runs 11 residues. The V and J ends lost 7 bases and 2 bases respectively, with 6 bases between them. CDR3 loop: CALWTGNTIYF. The CDR3 DNA reads as TGTGCCTTGTGGACTGGAAACACCATATATTTT.

This clonotype occurred many times. V is TRBV28 and J is TRBJ2-2; TRBD1 matches 7 bases. The CDR3 length is 14 residues. Trimming cost V 9 bases and J 5 bases; bases outside gene matches: 9. CDR1 is MDHEN and CDR2 is SYDVKM in the germline V gene. CDR3 DNA: TGTGCCAGTCAGACCAGGGGGTGGACCGGGGAGCTGTTTTTT. Protein: CASQTRGWTGELFF.

This clonotype was seen at least ten times. V is TRBV28 and J is TRBJ1-2; 10 bases are shared with TRBD1. Germline V gene sequence: CDR1 MDHEN, CDR2 SYDVKM. The CDR3 has 17 residues. Unmatched junction bases numbered 11, after V lost 3 bases and J lost 4 bases. Here the CDR3 reads CASSFISRTGGPYGYTF. For the CDR3, the DNA is TGTGCCAGCAGTTTTATTTCCCGGACAGGGGGACCCTATGGCTACACCTTC.

At least ten counts were recorded for this clonotype. This chain uses TRBV7-2 with TRBJ2-3; 8 nucleotides agree with TRBD2. Unmatched junction bases numbered 9, after V lost 5 bases and J lost 2 bases. CDR1 is SGHTA, CDR2 FQGNSA, per germline. The CDR3 consists of 16 residues. CDR3 DNA sequence: TGTGCCAGCAGCCCCCCCAACGGGAGGGCCACAGATACGCAGTATTTT. It codes for CASSPPNGRATDTQYF.

This clonotype was detected many times. CDR3 sequence: CASSLGGRAIYDYNEQFF. The CDR3 nucleotides read TGTGCCAGCAGTTTGGGCGGGAGGGCCATTTATGATTACAATGAGCAGTTCTTC. The chain uses TRBV27 and TRBJ2-1, with 9 nucleotides matching TRBD2. Germline CDR1 is MNHEY and CDR2 is SMNVEV (reference sequence). Germline trimming cut 3 bases from V and 4 bases from J; bases unmatched to any gene: 13. This CDR3 contains 18 residues.

This clonotype was counted at least ten times. The rearrangement joins TRBV28 to TRBJ2-7; D unresolved. Trimming pared 5 bases from V and 2 bases from J, leaving 22 bases between. The CDR3 is 17 residues long. The germline CDR1 and CDR2 sequences are MDHEN and SYDVKM. The CDR3: CASSLDMGWRSAYEQYF. The CDR3 nucleotides are TGTGCCAGCAGTCTCGATATGGGATGGCGGAGCGCCTACGAGCAGTACTTC.

The genes are TRBV20-1 and TRBJ1-1, with TRBD1 matching 7 bases. V was pared by 6 bases and J by 3 bases, with 4 bases of the junction left unmatched. Germline V gene data show CDR1 as DFQATT and CDR2 as SNEGSKA (reference sequence). The CDR3 has 12 amino acids. The CDR3 sequence: CSAGRGHTEAFF. CDR3 nucleotides: TGCAGTGCCGGGAGGGGGCACACTGAAGCTTTCTTT.

This clonotype was counted many times. This sequence joins TRBV7-9 and TRBJ1-5, with D hard to call. The length of the CDR3 is 15 residues. The V gene lost 3 bases and the J gene lost 3 bases, with 12 bases spanning the gap. Germline-derived CDR1 and CDR2 are SEHNR and FQNEAQ (reference sequence). CDR3 residues: CASSLSSGSNQPQHF. DNA for the CDR3: TGTGCCAGCAGCTTGTCCTCGGGTTCCAATCAGCCCCAGCATTTT.

The rearrangement links TRBV28 to TRBJ2-3; D could derive from TRBD1 or TRBD2 (6 bases each). Trimming pared 6 bases from V and 5 bases from J, leaving 15 bases between. CDR3 length: 14 residues. The germline CDR1 and CDR2 sequences are MDHEN and SYDVKM. CDR3 sequence (DNA): TGTGCCAGCAGATCGGGGGCTAGGATAGATACGCAGTATTTT. It yields the protein CASRSGARIDTQYF.

This clonotype was picked up a small number of times. The V call is TRBV5-1, the J call TRBJ1-2; 11 bases line up with TRBD1. Germline V lookup: CDR1 SGHRS, CDR2 YFSETQ. V dropped 4 bases and J dropped 1; count of bases not matched to a gene: 6. The CDR3 length is 16 residues. The CDR3 bases are TGCGCCAGCAGCCGGGGACAGGGGGGCCTTAACTATGGCTACACCTTC. This sequence encodes CASSRGQGGLNYGYTF. The variable domain in full, completed from reference TRBV5-1 and TRBJ1-2, reads KAGVTQTPRYLIKTRGQQVTLSCSPISGHRSVSWYQQTPGQGLQFLFEYFSETQRNKGNFPGRFSGRQFSNSRSEMNVSTLELGDSALYLCASSRGQGGLNYGYTFGSGTRLTVV.

Many counts were recorded for this clonotype. The chain is built from TRBV6-1 and TRBJ2-2, with D perhaps matching TRBD1 or TRBD2 (5 bases each). Trimming removed 4 bases at V and 10 bases at J, with 16 bases between. The germline gives CDR1 MNHNS, CDR2 SASEGT. The CDR3 is made up of 14 amino acids. In DNA, the CDR3 is TGTGCCAGCAGTGGAAACCGGGACCCCCCGGAGCTGTTTTTT. It is translated as CASSGNRDPPELFF.

In this sample, this clonotype turned up a few times. The chain links TRBV7-3 to TRBJ2-7; no firm D call. The germline V and J ends were trimmed by 10 bases and 2 bases, with 9 bases remaining between them. The germline gives CDR1 SGHTA, CDR2 FQGTGA. This CDR3 has 11 residues. CDR3 DNA sequence: TGTGCCAACCGGATACCCTACGAGCAGTACTTC. This codes for CANRIPYEQYF.

This clonotype has at least ten counts. The chain recombines TRBV20-1 with TRBJ2-7; D is possibly TRBD2 (6 bases). V dropped 3 bases and J dropped 0 bases, with 15 bases sitting between them. In germline, CDR1 is DFQATT, CDR2 SNEGSKA (reference sequence). CDR3 length equals 15 residues. This CDR3 reads CSARSYGGGSYEQYF. The CDR3 DNA follows: TGCAGTGCTAGGTCTTACGGGGGTGGCTCCTACGAGCAGTACTTC.